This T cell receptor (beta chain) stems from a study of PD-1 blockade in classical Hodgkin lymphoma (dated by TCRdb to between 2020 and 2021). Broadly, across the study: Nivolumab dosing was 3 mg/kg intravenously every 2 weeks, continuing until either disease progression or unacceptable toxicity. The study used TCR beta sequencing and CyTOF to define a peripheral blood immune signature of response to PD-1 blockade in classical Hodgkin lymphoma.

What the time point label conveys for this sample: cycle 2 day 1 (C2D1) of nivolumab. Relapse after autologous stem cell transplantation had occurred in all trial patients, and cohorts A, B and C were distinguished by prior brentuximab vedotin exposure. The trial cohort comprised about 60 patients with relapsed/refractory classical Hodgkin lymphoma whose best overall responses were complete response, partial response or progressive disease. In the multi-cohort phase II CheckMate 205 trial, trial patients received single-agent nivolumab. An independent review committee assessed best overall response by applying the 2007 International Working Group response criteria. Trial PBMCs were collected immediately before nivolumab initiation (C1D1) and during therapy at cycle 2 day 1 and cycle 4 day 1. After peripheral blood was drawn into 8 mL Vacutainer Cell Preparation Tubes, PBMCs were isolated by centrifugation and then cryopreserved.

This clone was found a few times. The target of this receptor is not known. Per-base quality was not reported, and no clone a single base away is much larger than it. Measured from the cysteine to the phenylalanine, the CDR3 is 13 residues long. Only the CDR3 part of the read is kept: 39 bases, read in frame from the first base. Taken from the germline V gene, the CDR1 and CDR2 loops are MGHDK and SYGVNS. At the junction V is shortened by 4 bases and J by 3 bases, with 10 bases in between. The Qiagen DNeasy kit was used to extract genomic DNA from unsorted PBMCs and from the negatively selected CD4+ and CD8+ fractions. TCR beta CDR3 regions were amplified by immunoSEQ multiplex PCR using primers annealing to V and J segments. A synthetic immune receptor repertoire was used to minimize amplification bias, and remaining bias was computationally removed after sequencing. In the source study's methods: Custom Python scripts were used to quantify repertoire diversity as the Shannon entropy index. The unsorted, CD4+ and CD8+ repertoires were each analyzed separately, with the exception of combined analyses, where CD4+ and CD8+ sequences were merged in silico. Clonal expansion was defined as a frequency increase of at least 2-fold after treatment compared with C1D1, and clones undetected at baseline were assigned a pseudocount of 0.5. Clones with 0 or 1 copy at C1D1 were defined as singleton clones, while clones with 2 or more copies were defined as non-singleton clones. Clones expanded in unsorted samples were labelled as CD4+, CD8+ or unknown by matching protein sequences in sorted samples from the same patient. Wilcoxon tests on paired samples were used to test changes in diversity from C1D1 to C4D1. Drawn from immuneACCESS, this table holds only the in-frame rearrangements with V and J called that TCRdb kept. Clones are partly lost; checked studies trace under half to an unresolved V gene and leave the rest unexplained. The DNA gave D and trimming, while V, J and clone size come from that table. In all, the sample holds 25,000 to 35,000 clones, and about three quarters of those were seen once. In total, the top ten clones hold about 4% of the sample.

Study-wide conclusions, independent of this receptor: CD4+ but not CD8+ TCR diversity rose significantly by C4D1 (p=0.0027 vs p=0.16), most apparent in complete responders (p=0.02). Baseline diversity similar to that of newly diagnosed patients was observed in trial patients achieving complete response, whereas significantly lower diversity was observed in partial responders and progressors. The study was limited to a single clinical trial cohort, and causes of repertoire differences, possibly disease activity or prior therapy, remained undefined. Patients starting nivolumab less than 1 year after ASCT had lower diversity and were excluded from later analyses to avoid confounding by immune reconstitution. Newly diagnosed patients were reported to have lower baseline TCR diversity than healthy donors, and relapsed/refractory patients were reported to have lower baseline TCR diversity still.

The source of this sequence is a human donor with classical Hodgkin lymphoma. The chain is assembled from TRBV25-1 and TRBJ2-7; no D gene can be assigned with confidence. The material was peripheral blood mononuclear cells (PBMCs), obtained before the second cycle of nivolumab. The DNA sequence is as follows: TGTGCCAGCAGTGGGTGGATGAGCTACGAGCAGTACTTC. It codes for CASSGWMSYEQYF.